This T cell receptor beta chain appears in the sequencing data of a study of cytomegalovirus exposure and HLA in healthy donors. Assay used: immunoSEQ multiplex PCR; TCRdb lists only in-frame clones, some missing. The repertoire holds roughly 120,000 clones, with approximately 94% as singletons. Germline loops: CDR1 ENHRY, CDR2 SYGVKD. There are 14 residues in the CDR3. V dropped 2 bases and J dropped 4 bases, with 11 bases sitting between them. This clonotype was obtained from a woman aged 18-35 years in good health and CMV-seronegative. The specimen was PBMCs. This chain joins TRBV10-3 and TRBJ1-2, with D possibly being TRBD1 (5 bases). The CDR3 is CAISERNTGYGYTF. As DNA, the CDR3 is TGTGCCATCAGTGAGAGGAATACAGGCTATGGCTACACCTTC.